Presented here are 31 T cell receptor beta chains from one specimen sequenced in a study of graft-versus-host responses after intestinal transplantation. Their antigens remain unidentified. Profiling relied on immunoSEQ multiplex PCR, and the TCRdb table lists in-frame clones only, not all of them. The sample carries 35,000 to 50,000 clones, more than 85% recorded once. The starting material was unstimulated CD8+ T cells sorted from spleen or lymph node cells, obtained before transplant. The receptors originated from a human donor who was the organ donor for an intestinal transplant.

This chain uses TRBV21-1 with TRBJ2-1. TRBV21-1 is assigned pseudogene status. The CDR3 is 14 residues long. The CDR3 nucleotides are TGTGCCAGCAGCAAAGGGCCTCGACGGAATGAGCAGTTCTTC. Its protein product is CASSKGPRRNEQFF.

The chain uses TRBV4-1 and TRBJ1-2; D not resolved. The germline V and J ends were trimmed by 0 bases and 3 bases, with 8 bases remaining between them. The CDR3 totals 14 residues. Germline CDR1 is MGHRA and CDR2 is YSYEKL. The CDR3 here is CASSQDPSDYGYTF. The CDR3 region has the DNA TGCGCCAGCAGCCAAGATCCGTCGGACTATGGCTACACCTTC.

Worth noting for this clone: Other DNA variants within this sample encode the same CDR3. V is TRBV4-3 and J is TRBJ1-3; D unclear. Germline V gene sequence: CDR1 LGHNA, CDR2 YSLEER. The CDR3 is 15 amino acids. Trimming cost V 1 base and J 0 bases, with 7 bases left between them. This chain's CDR3 is CASSQAPGSGNTIYF. The CDR3 region has the DNA TGCGCCAGCAGCCAAGCTCCCGGCTCTGGAAACACCATATATTTT.

This clone was observed a single time. The chain carries TRBV5-6 and TRBJ2-5; the match to TRBD2 covers 10 bases. The CDR3 length is 16 residues. CDR1 and CDR2 (germline): SGHDT, YYEEEE. V trimming: 0 bases; J trimming: 5 bases; junction bases outside the gene matches: 7. CDR3 in DNA: TGTGCCAGCAGCTTGGACAGCGGGAGGGTATGGGAGACCCAGTACTTC. Translation: CASSLDSGRVWETQYF.

The chain employs TRBV30 and TRBJ1-2; D is uncertain. This CDR3 is built from 15 residues. Germline V gene lookup returns CDR1 GTSNPN and CDR2 SVGIG (reference sequence). V lost 4 bases and J lost 7, with 22 bases in between. In nucleotides, the CDR3 is TGTGCCTGGACCACTGGAGGCCCTGGGAACCCTGGCTACACCTTC. Translated: CAWTTGGPGNPGYTF.

The rearrangement links TRBV13 to TRBJ2-1; D is unresolved. The germline V gene encodes CDR1 PRHDT and CDR2 FYEKMQ (reference sequence). The CDR3 loop spans 16 amino acids. V was trimmed by 4 bases and J by 0 bases, leaving 13 bases between them. The CDR3 loop reads CASSSGLMVSYNEQFF. Written as DNA, the CDR3 is TGTGCCAGCAGCTCCGGCCTGATGGTCTCCTACAATGAGCAGTTCTTC.

This chain joins TRBV27 and TRBJ1-1, with a possible D match to TRBD1 (5 bases). Germline CDR1 is MNHEY and CDR2 is SMNVEV (reference sequence). V lost 3 bases, J lost 6 bases, and 14 bases lay in between. The CDR3 extends over 14 amino acids. CDR3 coding DNA: TGTGCCAGCAGTTTTGAAGGGAGGGGCCCTGAAGCTTTCTTT. The encoded protein is CASSFEGRGPEAFF.

The rearrangement uses TRBV4-1 and TRBJ2-3; possible D gene TRBD2, 6 bases. V lost 1 base to trimming and J lost 1 base, with 9 bases between them. This CDR3 contains 15 residues. Germline V lookup: CDR1 MGHRA, CDR2 YSYEKL. DNA for the CDR3: TGCGCCAGCAGCCAAGCTTCTAGCGGCACAGATACGCAGTATTTT. Amino acid sequence: CASSQASSGTDTQYF.

V gene TRBV7-6 combines with J gene TRBJ2-7, with 8 bases aligning to TRBD1. V lost 10 bases and J lost 6; bases outside the gene matches: 14. The CDR3 extends over 14 amino acids. From germline, CDR1 is SGHVS and CDR2 FNYEAQ. CDR3 sequence: CATSSGGPLGEQYF. In DNA, the CDR3 is TGTGCCACCTCGTCAGGGGGCCCCTTGGGCGAGCAGTACTTC.

This clone was seen just once. The chain links TRBV7-6 to TRBJ2-7, with D possibly TRBD2 on 6 matching bases. The CDR3 is 16 amino acids. The germline CDR1 and CDR2 sequences are SGHVS and FNYEAQ. Trimming cost V 5 bases and J 5 bases, with 22 bases left between them. The CDR3 sequence: CASSLPPDGGPHEQYF. CDR3 nucleotides: TGTGCCAGCAGCCTACCCCCGGACGGGGGACCCCACGAGCAGTACTTC. The complete variable domain, with remaining parts taken from reference TRBV7-6 and TRBJ2-7, reads GAGVSQSPRYKVTKRGQDVALRCDPISGHVSLYWYRQALGQGPEFLTYFNYEAQQDKSGLPNDRFSAERPEGSISTLTIQRTEQRDSAMYRCASSLPPDGGPHEQYFGPGTRLTVT.

This rearrangement joins TRBV4-1 to TRBJ2-7; TRBD1 is a possible D gene (5 bases). The CDR3 spans 15 residues. Germline V gene data show CDR1 as MGHRA and CDR2 as YSYEKL. With 2 bases removed from V and 6 bases from J, the gap between germline ends came to 17 bases. This CDR3 reads CASSQTLQVGREQYF. CDR3 sequence (DNA): TGCGCCAGCAGCCAAACCTTACAGGTAGGGCGCGAGCAGTACTTC.

This rearrangement joins TRBV11-2 to TRBJ2-3, with D unclear. This CDR3 has 15 residues. Germline CDR1 SGHAT, CDR2 FQNNGV. Trimming took off 1 base at V and 0 bases at J, with 8 bases between the two ends. The CDR3 loop is CASSLAVSSTDTQYF. The CDR3 coding sequence is TGTGCCAGCAGCTTAGCAGTATCTAGCACAGATACGCAGTATTTT.

The rearrangement uses TRBV27 and TRBJ2-7; D might be TRBD1 (6 bases). This CDR3 has 14 residues. CDR1 and CDR2 from the germline V gene are MNHEY and SMNVEV (reference sequence). V lost 3 bases and J lost 4, with 13 bases in between. In nucleotides, the CDR3 is TGTGCCAGCAGTTTGGGCAGGGGTTCTTACGAGCAGTACTTC. Its translation is CASSLGRGSYEQYF.

This chain joins TRBV28 and TRBJ1-4, with D hard to call. The germline V and J ends were trimmed by 4 bases and 6 bases, with 12 bases remaining between them. This CDR3 comprises 14 residues. CDR1 is MDHEN and CDR2 is SYDVKM in the germline V gene. The CDR3 spells CASSSPGRDEKLFF. CDR3 coding DNA: TGTGCCAGCAGTTCCCCGGGGAGGGATGAAAAACTGTTTTTT.

The J gene is TRBJ2-7, the V gene TRBV4-1, with D unclear. The CDR3 covers 17 residues. CDR1 MGHRA and CDR2 YSYEKL come from the germline V gene. Trimming took 4 bases from V and 0 from J, leaving 19 bases between them. CDR3 DNA: TGCGCCAGCAGCCCATATAGCTCTGGGCGGAGCTCCTACGAGCAGTACTTC. Protein sequence: CASSPYSSGRSSYEQYF.

The genes are TRBV5-6 and TRBJ2-7; TRBD1 or TRBD2 may be the D gene (5 bases each). CDR3 length equals 13 residues. Germline lookup yields CDR1 SGHDT and CDR2 YYEEEE. V dropped 0 bases and J dropped 3 bases, with 7 bases sitting between them. DNA for the CDR3: TGTGCCAGCAGCTTGGGGGGGTTCTACGAGCAGTACTTC. As protein: CASSLGGFYEQYF.

The chain combines TRBV28 with TRBJ2-7; D is unresolved. The CDR3 consists of 14 residues. Trimming stripped 3 bases from V and 0 bases from J, with 9 bases between. Germline lookup yields CDR1 MDHEN and CDR2 SYDVKM. CDR3 sequence: CASSFAGVSYEQYF. The DNA for the CDR3 is TGTGCCAGCAGTTTCGCTGGCGTCTCCTACGAGCAGTACTTC.

V gene TRBV10-3 combines with J gene TRBJ2-1, with unresolved D. The V gene's germline CDR1 is ENHRY and CDR2 SYGVKD. The V end was cut by 8 bases, the J end by 7 bases, with 3 bases between. This CDR3 has 9 residues. Written as DNA, the CDR3 is TGTGCCATCGGGAATGAGCAGTTCTTC. Its translation is CAIGNEQFF.

The rearrangement uses TRBV9 and TRBJ2-1, with 12 bases lining up with TRBD2. The CDR3 sequence is 17 residues long. Germline-derived CDR1 and CDR2 are SGDLS and YYNGEE. V was clipped by 7 bases and J by 0 bases; unmatched bases: 8. The CDR3 region is CASGAGTSGYSYNEQFF. For the CDR3, the DNA is TGTGCCAGCGGGGCGGGGACTAGCGGGTACTCCTACAATGAGCAGTTCTTC.

The chain uses TRBV28 and TRBJ2-7, with 9 bases fitting TRBD1. This CDR3 spans 14 amino acids. Germline lookup yields CDR1 MDHEN and CDR2 SYDVKM. Trimming took 4 bases from V and 2 from J; bases not matched to a gene: 3. Here the CDR3 DNA reads TGTGCCAGCAGTTGGACAGGGGCGACCTACGAGCAGTACTTC. It yields the protein CASSWTGATYEQYF.

On this clone itself: This likely came from a read error, as a far larger clone is one base away. This chain links TRBV9 with TRBJ2-7; possibly TRBD1 for D (7 bases). The CDR3 sequence is 15 residues long. The germline CDR1 and CDR2 sequences are SGDLS and YYNGEE. The CDR3: CARSVAAGGSYEQYF. The CDR3 DNA reads TGTGCCAGAAGCGTAGCGGCAGGGGGCTCCTACGAGCAGTACTTC.

This chain connects TRBV13 to TRBJ1-2, with TRBD1 matching over 7 bases. The germline V gene encodes CDR1 PRHDT and CDR2 FYEKMQ (reference sequence). Losses at the gene ends were 5 bases for V and 6 bases for J; bases not matched to a gene: 12. This CDR3 spans 15 amino acids. CDR3 protein: CASSPQSQGVDGYTF. CDR3 nucleotide sequence: TGTGCCAGCAGCCCTCAATCGCAGGGGGTCGATGGCTACACCTTC.

This rearrangement joins TRBV4-2 to TRBJ2-3; 11 nucleotides align to TRBD2. Germline V CDR1 and CDR2: LGHNA, YNFKEQ. V shed 2 bases and J 2 bases; nucleotides not matched to a gene: 3. CDR3 size: 16 residues. The CDR3 protein is CASSQIAGGYTDTQYF. In DNA form, the CDR3 reads TGTGCCAGCAGCCAAATAGCGGGGGGGTACACAGATACGCAGTATTTT.

This clone was found a few times. The chain couples TRBV2 to TRBJ2-7; TRBD2 matches at 10 bases. Germline V lookup: CDR1 SNHLY, CDR2 FYNNEI. The CDR3 is 17 residues long. Trimming removed 2 bases from V and 0 bases from J; junction bases left unmatched: 7. The CDR3 sequence is CASSEWTSGYNSYEQYF. CDR3 sequence (DNA): TGTGCCAGCAGTGAATGGACTAGCGGATATAACTCCTACGAGCAGTACTTC.

V and J are TRBV28 and TRBJ2-5; D is possibly TRBD1 (6 bases). The V end was cut by 2 bases, the J end by 2 bases, with 6 bases between. There are 13 residues in the CDR3. CDR1 is MDHEN and CDR2 is SYDVKM in the germline V gene. As DNA, the CDR3 is TGTGCCAGCAGTTTAGGGACACAAGAGACCCAGTACTTC. It translates to CASSLGTQETQYF.

In its sample, this clone was seen once. The V and J genes are TRBV13 and TRBJ2-5, with 7 bases that match TRBD2. The CDR3 contains 15 residues. Germline V CDR1 and CDR2: PRHDT, FYEKMQ (reference sequence). V lost 5 bases and J lost 5; bases outside the gene matches: 11. The DNA for the CDR3 is TGTGCCAGCAGCGTCACTTCGGGAGGTAGGGAGACCCAGTACTTC. Its translation: CASSVTSGGRETQYF.

The chain has TRBV30 and TRBJ2-5, with 8 positions matching TRBD1. This CDR3 contains 16 residues. J was trimmed by 4 bases and V by 2 bases; bases with no gene match: 12. Germline loops: CDR1 GTSNPN, CDR2 SVGIG (reference sequence). The CDR3 DNA sequence: TGTGCCTGGAGTCTCCCGACAGGGGCATCTAGAGAGACCCAGTACTTC. Translated: CAWSLPTGASRETQYF.

CDR3: CASSLAAGQGGNTIYF. The CDR3 nucleotides are TGTGCCAGCAGCTTAGCTGCGGGGCAAGGTGGAAACACCATATATTTT. The V and J genes are TRBV13 and TRBJ1-3, with D perhaps TRBD1 (5 bases). The germline V gene encodes CDR1 PRHDT and CDR2 FYEKMQ (reference sequence). This CDR3 is 16 amino acids long. The ends were cut back, 1 base at V and 3 bases at J, with 13 bases in the middle. Filled out from reference TRBV13 and TRBJ1-3, the complete variable domain reads AAGVIQSPRHLIKEKRETATLKCYPIPRHDTVYWYQQGPGQDPQFLISFYEKMQSDKGSIPDRFSAQQFSDYHSELNMSSLELGDSALYFCASSLAAGQGGNTIYFGEGSWLTVV.

This chain joins TRBV19 and TRBJ2-1; 7 bases align to TRBD1. CDR3 length equals 13 residues. Germline assignment: CDR1 LNHDA and CDR2 SQIVND (reference sequence). With V trimmed by 5 bases and J by 9 bases, 7 bases remained unmatched. The CDR3: CASSSKGGVEQFF. CDR3 in DNA: TGTGCCAGTAGTTCCAAAGGGGGCGTTGAGCAGTTCTTC.

The chain joins TRBV5-1 to TRBJ2-1; D might be TRBD2 (6 bases). V gave up 4 bases and J gave up 0 bases, with 20 bases separating them. Per the germline V gene, CDR1 is SGHRS and CDR2 is YFSETQ. CDR3 length: 18 amino acids. CDR3 DNA: TGCGCCAGCAGCGGCAGCGGGTCCGCCCAGAGCTCCTACAATGAGCAGTTCTTC. As protein: CASSGSGSAQSSYNEQFF.

The J gene is TRBJ2-7, the V gene TRBV28, with 9 positions matching TRBD1. This CDR3 contains 14 residues. V was clipped by 3 bases and J by 5 bases; unmatched bases: 5. Germline assignment: CDR1 MDHEN and CDR2 SYDVKM. CDR3 loop: CASSFEGQGNEQYF. CDR3 nucleotide sequence: TGTGCCAGCAGTTTCGAGGGACAGGGAAACGAGCAGTACTTC.